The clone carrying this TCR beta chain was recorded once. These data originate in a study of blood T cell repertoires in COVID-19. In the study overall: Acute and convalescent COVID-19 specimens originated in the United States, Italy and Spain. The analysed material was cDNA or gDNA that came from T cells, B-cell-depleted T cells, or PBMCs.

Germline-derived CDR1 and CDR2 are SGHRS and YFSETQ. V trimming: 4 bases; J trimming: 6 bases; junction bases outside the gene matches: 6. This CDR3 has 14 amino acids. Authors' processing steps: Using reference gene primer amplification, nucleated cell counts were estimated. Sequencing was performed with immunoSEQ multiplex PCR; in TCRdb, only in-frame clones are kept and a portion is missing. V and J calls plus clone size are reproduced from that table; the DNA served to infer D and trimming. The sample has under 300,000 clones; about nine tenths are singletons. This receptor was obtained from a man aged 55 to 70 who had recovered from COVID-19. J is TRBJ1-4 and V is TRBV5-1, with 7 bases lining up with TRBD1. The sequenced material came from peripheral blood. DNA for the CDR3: TGCGCCAGCAGCCGGACAGGTCCGGATGAAAAACTGTTTTTT. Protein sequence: CASSRTGPDEKLFF.